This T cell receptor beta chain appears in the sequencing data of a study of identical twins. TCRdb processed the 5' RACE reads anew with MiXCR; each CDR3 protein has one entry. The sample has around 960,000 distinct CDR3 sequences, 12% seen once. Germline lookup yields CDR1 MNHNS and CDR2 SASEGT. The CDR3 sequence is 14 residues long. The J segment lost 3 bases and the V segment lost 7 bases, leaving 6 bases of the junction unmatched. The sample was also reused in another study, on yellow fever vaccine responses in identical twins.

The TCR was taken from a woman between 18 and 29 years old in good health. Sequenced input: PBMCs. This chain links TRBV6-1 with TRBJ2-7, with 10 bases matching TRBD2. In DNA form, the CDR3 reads TGTGCCAGCATGAAGCGGGAGGGCCTCTACGAGCAGTACTTC. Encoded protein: CASMKREGLYEQYF.